One T cell receptor beta chain is described in this entry. It has no known antigen specificity. Base qualities were left out, and no much larger clone turns up one base away. These data come from a study of blood T cell repertoires in COVID-19 (dated by TCRdb to the early 2020s). For context, the study as a whole: Collaborator samples came from the United States, Italy and Spain and covered acute and convalescent phases of COVID-19. The samples were drawn from the first 160 participants of the ongoing ImmuneRACE study and from 1,254 subjects provided by 6 global collaborators. Subjects who had been exposed to COVID-19, were actively infected with it, or had recovered from it provided the deeply sampled blood TCRbeta repertoires that made up the dataset. The repertoires were released in a freely available public database intended as a resource for research on the immune response to SARS-CoV-2. The material from the prospective study consisted of cDNA or gDNA derived from T cells, B-cell-depleted T cells, or PBMCs. Where HLA class I and class II types were available, the types were taken from metadata supplied by the sample provider, not from assay-based typing. Nearly every sample came with metadata listing a de-identified subject ID, COVID-19 status, age in years and sex.

Summary of the overall study and its limitations: The amount of clinical and demographic metadata varied by source and participant and was provided uncurated.

TCRbeta CDR3 regions were amplified from genomic DNA by means of the immunoSEQ Assay, a bias-controlled multiplex PCR. As for the original processing: The number of nucleated cells in each sample was estimated from the amplification of reference gene primers within the assay. To quantify the absolute abundance of each unique TCRbeta CDR3 rearrangement, sequence reads were collapsed and filtered. For each sample, productive Simpson clonality was calculated as the square root of Simpson's diversity index over productive rearrangements. The clones in this table, taken by TCRdb from immuneACCESS, are in-frame only. Not every clone is retained; where verified, under half of the shortfall comes from an unresolved V gene, and the cause of the rest is unknown. That table furnishes V, J and clone size, whereas the DNA furnished D and trimming. The sample profile shows approximately 68,000 clones; 87% of them were found once. The ten largest clones take up 5.5% to 8% of the sample.

Whole blood was collected in K2EDTA tubes by collaborating institutions according to the institutions' own protocols. For TCRbeta analysis, collaborator samples were shipped as frozen whole blood, as isolated PBMCs, or as DNA extracted from either sample type. The CDR3 runs 17 amino acids, cysteine and phenylalanine included. The entry retains the CDR3 DNA only, 51 bases that are in frame from base 1. From a lookup of the germline V gene, CDR1 and CDR2 are MDHEN and SYDVKM. Trimming takes 3 bases from V and 2 bases from J, and the germline ends sit 17 bases apart. In this chain, TRBV28 is recombined with TRBJ2-1, with an unclear D gene assignment. Sample: peripheral blood. This receptor was identified in a man aged 50 to 59 with active COVID-19. The CDR3 loop reads CASSFSRAEVPYNEQFF. Read as DNA, the sequence is TGTGCCAGCAGTTTCTCTCGAGCCGAGGTTCCCTACAATGAGCAGTTCTTC.